The 29 T cell receptor beta chains reported below all come from one sample, sequenced in a study of regulatory T cells in long-lasting Graves disease. iRepertoire HTBI primers and Arm-PCR of CDR3 regions built TCR beta libraries. TCRdb re-called the multiplex PCR reads with MiXCR, one entry per CDR3 protein. The table has 700,000 or so distinct CDR3 sequences, around 30% seen once. This sample's time point: persistent/refractory GD, antithyroid drugs over 5 years with positive TRAb. There was RNA extracted from PBMCs, and the TCR library was made from it. The input for sequencing was peripheral blood mononuclear cells (PBMCs), taken when the disease was refractory, from a patient treated with antithyroid drugs. The receptors were sampled from a female donor with Graves disease.

The rearrangement links TRBV6-1 to TRBJ2-7; the D is unclear. The CDR3 length is 13 residues. CDR1 is MNHNS and CDR2 is SASEGT in the germline V gene. V lost 6 bases and J 3 bases, leaving 12 bases between the germline ends. The CDR3 region is CASRSIRSYEQYF. The DNA for the CDR3 is TGTGCCAGCAGATCCATCAGGAGCTACGAGCAGTACTTC.

There are a few counts of this clonotype. The chain couples TRBV28 to TRBJ2-1; 8 positions agree with TRBD2. The germline CDR1 and CDR2 sequences are MDHEN and SYDVKM. Unmatched junction bases numbered 4, after V lost 3 bases and J lost 3 bases. This CDR3 is 15 amino acids long. The CDR3 here is CASSLAGLDYNEQFF. The CDR3 DNA is TGTGCCAGCAGTTTGGCGGGACTAGACTACAATGAGCAGTTCTTC.

The rearrangement links TRBV6-1 to TRBJ1-3; D is possibly TRBD1 (5 bases). The CDR3 extends over 13 amino acids. From germline, CDR1 is MNHNS and CDR2 SASEGT. V dropped 6 bases and J dropped 2 bases, with 8 bases sitting between them. The CDR3 DNA sequence: TGTGCCAGCAGAGGACAAACTGGAAACACCATATATTTT. Protein product: CASRGQTGNTIYF.

This clonotype was detected ten times or more. V is TRBV6-1 and J is TRBJ1-4, with D hard to call. This CDR3 comprises 13 residues. V lost 8 bases to trimming and J lost 4 bases, with 11 bases between them. Per germline, CDR1 MNHNS and CDR2 SASEGT. CDR3 bases: TGTGCCAGCGCCGACGGTGTTAATGAAAAACTGTTTTTT. Protein sequence: CASADGVNEKLFF.

This clonotype was detected many times. This chain uses TRBV28 with TRBJ1-1; 10 bases match TRBD1. V shed 5 bases and J 0 bases; nucleotides not matched to a gene: 9. Germline values: CDR1 MDHEN, CDR2 SYDVKM. This CDR3 is built from 17 residues. CDR3 DNA: TGTGCCAGCAGTGCCCCTGGGACAGGGGTTCTGAACACTGAAGCTTTCTTT. Translated, it gives CASSAPGTGVLNTEAFF.

Comment on this clonotype: The junction shows a germline mismatch at one end, possibly a read error. The chain recombines TRBV12-3 or TRBV12-4 with TRBJ1-5, with D unresolved. The CDR3 is 15 amino acids. The CDR3 loop reads CTSRITGDSNQPQHF. The DNA of the CDR3 is TGTACCAGCAGAATTACGGGAGATAGCAATCAGCCCCAGCATTTT.

This sequence joins TRBV15 and TRBJ1-2; TRBD1 aligns across 7 bases. V lost 5 bases, J lost 0 bases, and 9 bases stayed unmatched. Germline values: CDR1 LNHNV, CDR2 YYDKDF (reference sequence). The length of the CDR3 is 16 residues. The CDR3 DNA reads as TGTGCCACCAGCGTCTTGTCCGGGACAGCTAACTATGGCTACACCTTC. Translation gives CATSVLSGTANYGYTF. The full variable domain, in which reference TRBV15 and TRBJ1-2 provide the parts outside the CDR3, is DAMVIQNPRYQVTQFGKPVTLSCSQTLNHNVMYWYQQKSSQAPKLLFHYYDKDFNNEADTPDNFQSRRPNTSFCFLDIRSPGLGDTAMYLCATSVLSGTANYGYTFGSGTRLTVV.

The chain recombines TRBV6-5 with TRBJ1-2; possible D gene TRBD1, 5 bases. Trimming stripped 4 bases from V and 6 bases from J, with 18 bases between. The CDR3 spans 15 residues. CDR1 MNHEY and CDR2 SVGAGI come from the germline V gene. The CDR3 region is CASSFRARRGDGYTF. DNA for the CDR3: TGTGCCAGCAGTTTCAGGGCCCGGCGGGGCGATGGCTACACCTTC.

This clonotype was seen more than once but under ten times. This chain uses TRBV9 with TRBJ2-5, with 10 bases matching TRBD2. This CDR3 is built from 14 residues. Trimming took 3 bases from V and 5 from J; bases not matched to a gene: 4. Looked up from germline, CDR1 is SGDLS and CDR2 is YYNGEE. The CDR3 DNA follows: TGTGCCAGCAGCGCCGAGCGGGAGGGGGAGACCCAGTACTTC. It translates to CASSAEREGETQYF.

This clonotype has ten or more counts. The rearrangement joins TRBV27 to TRBJ1-2; 7 bases fit TRBD1. CDR3 length equals 15 residues. Trimming cost V 5 bases and J 0 bases; bases outside gene matches: 6. Germline assignment: CDR1 MNHEY and CDR2 SMNVEV (reference sequence). The CDR3 sequence: CASSPTGPTNYGYTF. CDR3 nucleotides: TGTGCCAGCAGTCCGACAGGGCCGACTAACTATGGCTACACCTTC.

This CDR3 reads CASSQTIRGRTKTNTGELFF. The DNA of the CDR3 is TGTGCCAGCAGCCAAACCATACGGGGGAGGACAAAAACGAACACCGGGGAGCTGTTTTTT. The chain recombines TRBV3-1 with TRBJ2-2; tentative D call: TRBD2 (6 bases). CDR3 length: 20 amino acids. Germline V gene sequence: CDR1 LGHDT, CDR2 YNNKEL (reference sequence). The V end lost 2 bases, the J end lost 0 bases, and 22 bases lay between the germline ends.

The CDR3 sequence is CASSIDWEDNSPLHF. The CDR3 DNA reads TGTGCCAGTAGTATAGATTGGGAAGATAATTCACCCCTCCACTTT. The V call is TRBV19, the J call TRBJ1-6; D unclear. The CDR3 has 15 residues. V lost 0 bases and J 5 bases, leaving 8 bases between the germline ends. The germline CDR1 and CDR2 sequences are LNHDA and SQIVND (reference sequence). The whole variable domain, filled in from reference TRBV19 and TRBJ1-6, reads DGGITQSPKYLFRKEGQNVTLSCEQNLNHDAMYWYRQDPGQGLRLIYYSQIVNDFQKGDIAEGYSVSREKKESFPLTVTSAQKNPTAFYLCASSIDWEDNSPLHFGNGTRLTVT.

This clonotype was counted a few times. The junction departs from germline at one end; a sequencing error may be responsible. This rearrangement joins TRBV12-3 or TRBV12-4 to TRBJ1-6; a weak D match, TRBD1 (5 bases). The CDR3 contains 13 residues. CDR3 loop: CASSLSGIPPLRF. In nucleotides, the CDR3 is TGTGCCAGCAGTTTGTCAGGGATTCCACCCCTCCGCTTT.

This clonotype was seen ten or more times. The chain joins TRBV2 to TRBJ1-2; weak D call: TRBD1 (6 bases). V lost 0 bases and J lost 4, with 12 bases in between. Germline V gene sequence: CDR1 SNHLY, CDR2 FYNNEI. The CDR3 runs to 15 residues. The CDR3 region has the DNA TGTGCCAGCAGTGAAGCGTCCGGGGGCGGCTATGGCTACACCTTC. Protein sequence: CASSEASGGGYGYTF.

The rearrangement joins TRBV7-2 to TRBJ2-2; D is undetermined. The germline CDR1 and CDR2 sequences are SGHTA and FQGNSA. With 1 base removed from V and 1 base from J, the gap between germline ends came to 7 bases. The CDR3 loop spans 15 amino acids. The chain's CDR3 is CASSLGWGNTGELFF. The CDR3 DNA reads as TGTGCCAGCAGCTTAGGGTGGGGGAACACCGGGGAGCTGTTTTTT.

The chain joins TRBV20-1 to TRBJ2-2; D uncertain. This CDR3 is built from 15 residues. V was shortened by 0 bases and J by 5 bases, with 13 bases between the two germline ends. Germline-derived CDR1 and CDR2 are DFQATT and SNEGSKA (reference sequence). CDR3 DNA sequence: TGCAGTGCTAGAGACGGACCGTTGGTGACCGGGGAGCTGTTTTTT. Translation gives CSARDGPLVTGELFF.

This chain connects TRBV12-3 or TRBV12-4 to TRBJ1-1; TRBD1 might be the D (6 bases). The ends were cut back, 6 bases at V and 4 bases at J, with 18 bases in the middle. This CDR3 has 15 amino acids. CDR3 sequence: CASSLGGPRATEAFF. The DNA for the CDR3 is TGTGCCAGCAGCCTGGGGGGGCCTAGGGCCACTGAAGCTTTCTTT.

CDR3 sequence: CASSLLDAQYF. The CDR3 nucleotides read TGTGCCAGCAGCCTCCTGGATGCGCAGTACTTC. V usage is TRBV3-1 and J usage is TRBJ2-7; no clear D gene. V lost 4 bases to trimming and J lost 9 bases, with 10 bases between them. From germline, CDR1 is LGHDT and CDR2 YNNKEL (reference sequence). The CDR3 consists of 11 residues.

The chain joins TRBV12-3 or TRBV12-4 to TRBJ1-1; 9 bases match TRBD1. V was pared by 11 bases and J by 3 bases, with 10 bases of the junction left unmatched. CDR3 length: 14 amino acids. The CDR3 region is CADRGGSGDTEAFF. In DNA, the CDR3 is TGTGCCGACAGGGGGGGGAGTGGGGACACTGAAGCTTTCTTT.

This clonotype was recorded a few times. The chain couples TRBV29-1 to TRBJ2-7; tentative D call: TRBD2 (5 bases). Germline loops: CDR1 SQVTM, CDR2 ANQGSEA. This CDR3 spans 11 amino acids. Trimming removed 4 bases from V and 11 bases from J, with 15 bases in between. The CDR3, as DNA: TGCAGCGTTGCTGTCGGGGAATTGGAGTACTTC. Translating gives CSVAVGELEYF.

This clonotype came up a few times. The chain carries TRBV2 and TRBJ1-5; no clear D gene. CDR3 length: 14 amino acids. Trimming took 4 bases from V and 4 from J, leaving 11 bases between them. Per the germline V gene, CDR1 is SNHLY and CDR2 is FYNNEI. The CDR3 coding sequence is TGTGCCAGCAGTGCCGCGACGGTAAATCAGCCCCAGCATTTT. It translates to CASSAATVNQPQHF.

A few counts support this clonotype. V usage is TRBV12-3 or TRBV12-4 and J usage is TRBJ1-1; possibly TRBD1 for D (6 bases). Trimming took off 2 bases at V and 4 bases at J, with 14 bases between the two ends. This CDR3 comprises 15 residues. In DNA, the CDR3 is TGTGCCAGCAGTTTATTCTGGGGGCTAGGCACTGAAGCTTTCTTT. The encoded protein is CASSLFWGLGTEAFF.

On this clonotype: A much larger clone lies a single base off, so this may be a read error. The CDR3: CASKRDANTGELFF. In DNA form, the CDR3 reads TGTGCCAGCAAGCGGGATGCTAACACCGGGGAGCTGTTTTTT. This chain joins TRBV2 and TRBJ2-2; 7 bases are shared with TRBD2. The ends lost 7 bases at V and 2 bases at J; junction bases unmatched: 4. Looked up from germline, CDR1 is SNHLY and CDR2 is FYNNEI. The CDR3 runs to 14 residues.

This clonotype was recorded at least ten times. The chain has TRBV25-1 and TRBJ1-1; D uncertain. Germline V gene lookup returns CDR1 MGHDK and CDR2 SYGVNS. The CDR3 consists of 13 residues. The V and J ends lost 10 bases and 1 base respectively, with 13 bases between them. CDR3 DNA sequence: TGTGCCACCAGCCCCCCAGGGAACACTGAAGCTTTCTTT. Amino acid sequence: CATSPPGNTEAFF.

The J gene is TRBJ2-3, the V gene TRBV6-1; D gene ambiguous. From germline, CDR1 is MNHNS and CDR2 SASEGT. V lost 5 bases and J 2 bases, leaving 11 bases between the germline ends. The length of the CDR3 is 14 residues. The CDR3 spells CASSIRSPTDTQYF. The CDR3 coding sequence is TGTGCCAGCAGTATCCGGAGTCCCACAGATACGCAGTATTTT.

This clonotype was counted between two and nine times. The chain employs TRBV28 and TRBJ1-3; D not resolved. CDR3 size: 15 residues. Trimming stripped 6 bases from V and 3 bases from J, with 15 bases between. Germline V lookup: CDR1 MDHEN, CDR2 SYDVKM. Here the CDR3 reads CASRWTSTSGNTIYF. The CDR3 coding sequence is TGTGCCAGCAGGTGGACCTCGACTAGTGGAAACACCATATATTTT.

The table lists this clonotype with a few counts. The rearrangement links TRBV13 to TRBJ1-1; D is uncertain. V lost 1 base to trimming and J lost 0 bases, with 9 bases between them. Germline lookup yields CDR1 PRHDT and CDR2 FYEKMQ (reference sequence). This CDR3 comprises 15 residues. The CDR3 region is CASSLAMRMNTEAFF. CDR3 DNA: TGTGCCAGCAGCTTAGCAATGCGAATGAACACTGAAGCTTTCTTT.

V and J are TRBV7-2 and TRBJ1-1, with D possibly matching TRBD1 (5 bases). The germline V gene has CDR1 SGHTA and CDR2 FQGNSA. Trimming took 1 base from V and 3 from J, leaving 12 bases between them. The CDR3 extends over 15 amino acids. The CDR3 nucleotides read TGTGCCAGCAGCTTAGGAGGCCCGGGGGACACTGAAGCTTTCTTT. Translation: CASSLGGPGDTEAFF.

In its sample, this clonotype was seen many times. The chain carries TRBV2 and TRBJ2-7; TRBD2 matches at 9 bases. The germline gives CDR1 SNHLY, CDR2 FYNNEI. V trimming: 5 bases; J trimming: 12 bases; junction bases outside the gene matches: 8. The length of the CDR3 is 12 residues. The CDR3, as DNA: TGTGCCAGCAGTCAACGTAGCGGGGGTGGGTACTTC. Its protein product is CASSQRSGGGYF.